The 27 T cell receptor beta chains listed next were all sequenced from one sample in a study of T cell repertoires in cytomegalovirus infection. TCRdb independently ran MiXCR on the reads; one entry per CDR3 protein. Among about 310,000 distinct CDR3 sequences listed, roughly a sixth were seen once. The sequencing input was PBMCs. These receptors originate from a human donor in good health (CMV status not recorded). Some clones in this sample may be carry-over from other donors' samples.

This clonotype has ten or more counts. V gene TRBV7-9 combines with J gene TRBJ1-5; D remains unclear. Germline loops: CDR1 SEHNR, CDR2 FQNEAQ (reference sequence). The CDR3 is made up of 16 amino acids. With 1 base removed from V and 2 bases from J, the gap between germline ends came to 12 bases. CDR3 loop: CASSLGEGSGNQPQHF. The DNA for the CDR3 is TGTGCCAGCAGCTTAGGGGAGGGAAGCGGCAATCAGCCCCAGCATTTT.

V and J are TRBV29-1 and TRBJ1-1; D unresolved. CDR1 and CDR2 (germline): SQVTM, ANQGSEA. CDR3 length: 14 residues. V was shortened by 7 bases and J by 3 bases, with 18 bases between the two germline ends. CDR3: CSAPPGGEHTEAFF. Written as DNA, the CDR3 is TGCAGCGCCCCACCAGGCGGAGAGCACACTGAAGCTTTCTTT.

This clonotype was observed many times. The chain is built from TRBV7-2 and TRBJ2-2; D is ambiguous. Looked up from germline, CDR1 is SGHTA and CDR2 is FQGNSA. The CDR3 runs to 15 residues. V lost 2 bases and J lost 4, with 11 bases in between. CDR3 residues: CASSLSQSGTGELFF. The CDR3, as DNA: TGTGCCAGCAGCTTATCCCAGTCGGGCACCGGGGAGCTGTTTTTT.

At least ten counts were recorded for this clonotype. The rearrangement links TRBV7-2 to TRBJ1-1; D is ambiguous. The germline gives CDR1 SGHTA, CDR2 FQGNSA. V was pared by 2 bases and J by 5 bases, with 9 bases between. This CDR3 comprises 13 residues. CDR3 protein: CASSLQANTEAFF. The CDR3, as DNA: TGTGCCAGCAGCTTACAGGCGAATACTGAAGCTTTCTTT.

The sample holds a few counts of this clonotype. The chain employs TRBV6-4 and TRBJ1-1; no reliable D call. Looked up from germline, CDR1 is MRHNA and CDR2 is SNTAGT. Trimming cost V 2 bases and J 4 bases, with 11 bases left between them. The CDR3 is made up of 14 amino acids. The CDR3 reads CASSDEGSGTEAFF. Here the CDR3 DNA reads TGTGCCAGCAGTGACGAGGGTTCTGGCACTGAAGCTTTCTTT.

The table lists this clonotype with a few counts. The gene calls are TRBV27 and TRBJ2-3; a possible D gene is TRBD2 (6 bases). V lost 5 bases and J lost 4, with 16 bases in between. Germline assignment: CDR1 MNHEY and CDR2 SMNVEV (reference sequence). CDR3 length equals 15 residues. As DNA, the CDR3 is TGTGCCAGCAGTCTCAGACTAGACGGGGCAGATACGCAGTATTTT. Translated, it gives CASSLRLDGADTQYF.

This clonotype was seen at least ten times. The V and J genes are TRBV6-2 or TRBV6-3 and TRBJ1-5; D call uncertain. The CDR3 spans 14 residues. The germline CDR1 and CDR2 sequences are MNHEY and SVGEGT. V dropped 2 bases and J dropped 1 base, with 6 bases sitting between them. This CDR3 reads CASSYGGSNQPQHF. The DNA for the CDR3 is TGTGCCAGCAGTTACGGTGGCAGCAATCAGCCCCAGCATTTT.

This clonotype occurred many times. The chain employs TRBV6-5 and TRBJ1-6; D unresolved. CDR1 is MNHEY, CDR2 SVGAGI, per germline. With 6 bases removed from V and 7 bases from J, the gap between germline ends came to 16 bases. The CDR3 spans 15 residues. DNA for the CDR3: TGTGCCAGCAGAAGGGCCGCCCCAGGCAATTCACCCCTCCACTTT. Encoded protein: CASRRAAPGNSPLHF.

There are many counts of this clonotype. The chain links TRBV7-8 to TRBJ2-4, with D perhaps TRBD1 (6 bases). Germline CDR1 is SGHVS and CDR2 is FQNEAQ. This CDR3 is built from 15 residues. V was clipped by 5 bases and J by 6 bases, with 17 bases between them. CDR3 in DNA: TGTGCCAGCAGCAAGCAACAGGGATTGGGAAACATTCAGTACTTC. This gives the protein CASSKQQGLGNIQYF.

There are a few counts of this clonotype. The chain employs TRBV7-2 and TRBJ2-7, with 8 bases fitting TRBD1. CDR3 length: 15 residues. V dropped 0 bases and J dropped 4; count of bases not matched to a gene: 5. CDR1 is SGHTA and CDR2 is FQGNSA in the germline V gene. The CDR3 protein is CASSLAHGQGYEQYF. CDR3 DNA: TGTGCCAGCAGCTTAGCTCACGGACAGGGATACGAGCAGTACTTC.

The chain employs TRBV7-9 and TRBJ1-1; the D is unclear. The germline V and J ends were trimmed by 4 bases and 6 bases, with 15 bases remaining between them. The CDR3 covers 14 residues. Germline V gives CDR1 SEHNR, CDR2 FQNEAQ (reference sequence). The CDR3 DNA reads TGTGCCAGCAGCTCGGGAGGGCGACGGCCTGAAGCTTTCTTT. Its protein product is CASSSGGRRPEAFF.

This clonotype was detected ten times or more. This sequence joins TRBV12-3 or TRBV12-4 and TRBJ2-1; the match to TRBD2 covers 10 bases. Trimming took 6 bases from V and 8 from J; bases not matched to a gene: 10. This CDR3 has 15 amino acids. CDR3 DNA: TGTGCCAGCAGGGGACTAGCGCCTGGGGGACATGAGCAGTTCTTC. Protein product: CASRGLAPGGHEQFF.

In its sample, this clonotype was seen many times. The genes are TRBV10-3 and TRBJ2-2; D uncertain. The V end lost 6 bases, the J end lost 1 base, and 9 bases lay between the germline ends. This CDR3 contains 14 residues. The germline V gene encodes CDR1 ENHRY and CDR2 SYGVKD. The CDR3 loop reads CAIRAVENTGELFF. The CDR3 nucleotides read TGTGCCATCAGGGCAGTTGAGAACACCGGGGAGCTGTTTTTT.

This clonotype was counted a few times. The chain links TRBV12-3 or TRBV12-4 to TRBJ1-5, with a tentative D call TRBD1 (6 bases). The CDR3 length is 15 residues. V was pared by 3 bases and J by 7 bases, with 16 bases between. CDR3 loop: CASSFSQGLRQPQHF. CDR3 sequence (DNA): TGTGCCAGCAGTTTTTCCCAGGGGCTACGGCAGCCCCAGCATTTT.

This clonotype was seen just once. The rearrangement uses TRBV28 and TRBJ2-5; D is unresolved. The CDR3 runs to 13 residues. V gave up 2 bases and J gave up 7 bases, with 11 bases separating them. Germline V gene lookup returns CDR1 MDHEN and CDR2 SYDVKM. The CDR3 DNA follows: TGTGCCAGCAGTTTAAGAAGAGGCGGGACCCAGTACTTC. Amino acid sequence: CASSLRRGGTQYF. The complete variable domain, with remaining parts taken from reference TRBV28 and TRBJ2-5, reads DVKVTQSSRYLVKRTGEKVFLECVQDMDHENMFWYRQDPGLGLRLIYFSYDVKMKEKGDIPEGYSVSREKKERFSLILESASTNQTSMYLCASSLRRGGTQYFGPGTRLLVL.

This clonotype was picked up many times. The CDR3 loop is CASSLTGDGAWNIQYF. For the CDR3, the DNA is TGTGCCAGCAGCTTAACCGGAGACGGGGCATGGAACATTCAGTACTTC. The rearrangement joins TRBV7-2 to TRBJ2-4; either TRBD1 or TRBD2 may fit D (5 bases each). Per the germline V gene, CDR1 is SGHTA and CDR2 is FQGNSA. The CDR3 has 16 amino acids. V lost 2 bases to trimming and J lost 7 bases, with 18 bases between them.

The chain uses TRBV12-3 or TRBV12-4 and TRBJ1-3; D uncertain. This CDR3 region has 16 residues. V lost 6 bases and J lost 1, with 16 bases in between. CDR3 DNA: TGTGCCAGCAGCGAACAAACCCTAGGGTCTGGAAACACCATATATTTT. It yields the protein CASSEQTLGSGNTIYF.

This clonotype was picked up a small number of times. In DNA, the CDR3 is TGTGCCAGCAGTTACGGGGTAGGGGCCTACAATGAGCAGTTCTTC. Amino acids: CASSYGVGAYNEQFF. The rearrangement uses TRBV6-6 and TRBJ2-1; maybe TRBD1 (5 bases). The CDR3 is 15 residues long. The germline CDR1 and CDR2 sequences are MNHNY and SVGAGI (reference sequence). V lost 2 bases and J lost 2, with 10 bases in between.

Written as DNA, the CDR3 is TGTGCCACCAGCAGAGAAGGCTCCTACGAGCAGTACTTC. Translated: CATSREGSYEQYF. The chain carries TRBV15 and TRBJ2-7; D is unresolved. V lost 0 bases, J lost 0 bases, and 3 bases lay in between. This CDR3 has 13 residues. Germline V gives CDR1 LNHNV, CDR2 YYDKDF (reference sequence).

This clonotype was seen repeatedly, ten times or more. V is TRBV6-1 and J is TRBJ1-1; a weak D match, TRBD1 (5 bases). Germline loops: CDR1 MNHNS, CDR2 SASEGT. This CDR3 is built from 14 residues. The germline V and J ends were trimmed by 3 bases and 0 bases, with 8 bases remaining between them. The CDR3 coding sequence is TGTGCCAGCAGTGAGACAGCACTGAACACTGAAGCTTTCTTT. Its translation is CASSETALNTEAFF.

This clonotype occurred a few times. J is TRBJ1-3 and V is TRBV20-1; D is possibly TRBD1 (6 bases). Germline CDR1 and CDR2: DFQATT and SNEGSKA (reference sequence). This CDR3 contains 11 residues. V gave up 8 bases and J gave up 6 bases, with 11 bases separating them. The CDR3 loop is CSIMGQNTIYF. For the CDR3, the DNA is TGCAGTATTATGGGACAAAACACCATATATTTT.

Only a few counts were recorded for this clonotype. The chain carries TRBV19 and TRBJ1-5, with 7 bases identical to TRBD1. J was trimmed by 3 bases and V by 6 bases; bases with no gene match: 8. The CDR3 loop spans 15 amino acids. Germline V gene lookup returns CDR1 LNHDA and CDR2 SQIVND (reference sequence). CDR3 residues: CASSWKQGYNQPQHF. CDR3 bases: TGTGCCAGTAGCTGGAAACAGGGGTACAATCAGCCCCAGCATTTT.

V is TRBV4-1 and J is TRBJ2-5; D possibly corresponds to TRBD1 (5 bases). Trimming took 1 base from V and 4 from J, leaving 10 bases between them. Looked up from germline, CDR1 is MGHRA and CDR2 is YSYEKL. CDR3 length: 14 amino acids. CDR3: CASSQARQRETQYF. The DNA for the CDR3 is TGCGCCAGCAGCCAAGCTAGACAGCGAGAGACCCAGTACTTC.

CDR3 protein: CSASLQEKMNTEAFF. In DNA form, the CDR3 reads TGCAGTGCTAGTCTTCAGGAAAAAATGAACACTGAAGCTTTCTTT. The V call is TRBV20-1, the J call TRBJ1-1; D is unclear. Germline V gene sequence: CDR1 DFQATT, CDR2 SNEGSKA (reference sequence). V dropped 3 bases and J dropped 0 bases, with 14 bases sitting between them. The CDR3 runs 15 residues.

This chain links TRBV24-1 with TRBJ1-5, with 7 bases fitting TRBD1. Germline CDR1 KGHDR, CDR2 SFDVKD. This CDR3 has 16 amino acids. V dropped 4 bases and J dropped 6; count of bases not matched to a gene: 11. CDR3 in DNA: TGTGCCACCAGTGAGAACACAGGGGTTCAAGGTCAGCCCCAGCATTTT. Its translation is CATSENTGVQGQPQHF.

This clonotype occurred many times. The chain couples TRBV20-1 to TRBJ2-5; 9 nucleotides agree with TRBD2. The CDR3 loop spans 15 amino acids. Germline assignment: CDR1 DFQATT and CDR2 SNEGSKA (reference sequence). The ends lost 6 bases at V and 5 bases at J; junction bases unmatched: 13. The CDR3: CSAPSLGLASETQYF. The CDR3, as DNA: TGCAGTGCCCCATCTCTGGGACTAGCTTCTGAGACCCAGTACTTC.

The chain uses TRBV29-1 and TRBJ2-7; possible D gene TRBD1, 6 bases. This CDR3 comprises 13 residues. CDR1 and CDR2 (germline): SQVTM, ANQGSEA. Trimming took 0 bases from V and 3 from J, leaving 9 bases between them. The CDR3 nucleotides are TGCAGCGTTGAAGATACACAGGGCTACGAGCAGTACTTC. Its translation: CSVEDTQGYEQYF.